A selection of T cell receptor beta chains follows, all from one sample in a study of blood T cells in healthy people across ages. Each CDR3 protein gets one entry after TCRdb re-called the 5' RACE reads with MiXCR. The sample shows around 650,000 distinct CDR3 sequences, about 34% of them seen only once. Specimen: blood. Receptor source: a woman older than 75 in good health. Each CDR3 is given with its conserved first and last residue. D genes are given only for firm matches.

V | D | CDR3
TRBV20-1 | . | CRARGVGEKLFF
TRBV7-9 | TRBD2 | CASSLTSGGFYNEQYF
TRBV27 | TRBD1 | CASSRRDRGEAFF
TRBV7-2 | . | CASSSPFRTYKQYF
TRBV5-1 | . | CASSLVVGKNYNEQFF
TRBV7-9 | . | CASSLALTDYEQYF
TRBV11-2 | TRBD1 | CASSPQGAFSEQYF
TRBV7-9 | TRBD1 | CASSLLGQGSGSYEQYF
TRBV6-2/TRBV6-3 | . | CASSYGQFYGYTF
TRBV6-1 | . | CASRRDVMGGYTF
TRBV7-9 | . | CASSTQGRGTQYF
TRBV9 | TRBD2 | CASSVAGTSGYNEQFF
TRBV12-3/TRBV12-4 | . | CANSFEGSSSYNSPLHF
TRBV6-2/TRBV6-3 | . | CASSYSNLNNEQFF
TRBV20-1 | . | CSAPRGFEQFF
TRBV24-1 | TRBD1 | CATSGTGQIGGEQFF
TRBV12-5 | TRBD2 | CASGLDGTSDEQFF
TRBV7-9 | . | CARGLTGQNYGYTF
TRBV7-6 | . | CASSLRQGGEQEQYF
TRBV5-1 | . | CASSPGSAWETQYF
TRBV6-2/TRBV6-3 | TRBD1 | CASSPALRTGNTEAFF
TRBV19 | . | CASSIDLEPLNTEAFF
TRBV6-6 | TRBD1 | CASSTKTGPRWEQYF
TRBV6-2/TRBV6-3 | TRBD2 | CASRLSGGPLNEQFF
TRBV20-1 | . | CSASPADYSNQPQHF
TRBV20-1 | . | CSARDPETWFLQETQYF
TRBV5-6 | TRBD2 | CASSSKSGDRETQYF
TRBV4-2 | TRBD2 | CASSQDGRGGGTDTQYF
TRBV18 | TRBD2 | CASSPGLGPVSTDTQYF
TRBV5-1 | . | CASRSATRYEQYF
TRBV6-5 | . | CASSYSWTETSGNTIYF
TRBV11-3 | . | CASSWGREYNEQFF
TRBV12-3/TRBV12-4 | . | CASSLGGVGTDTQYF
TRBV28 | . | CASSSREGYEQYF
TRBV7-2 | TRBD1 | CASSLKLGQGTEAFF
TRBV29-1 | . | CSGHRGGTDTQYF
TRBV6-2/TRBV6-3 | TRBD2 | CASSRPSSGSYNEQFF
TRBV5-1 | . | CASSPTGTQLAKNIQYF
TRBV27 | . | CASSLSAGPYYEQYF
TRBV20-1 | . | CSARDQRAGPGNTIYF
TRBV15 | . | CATSRGMFGGPNEQFF
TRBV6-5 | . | CASSSLTVSSGNTIYF
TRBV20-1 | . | CSATSREGGEQFF
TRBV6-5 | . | CASRLTRMLGDEQFF